The 30 T cell receptor beta chains below were found in one sample sequenced in a study of blood T cells in healthy people across ages. Using a J-beta primer mix together with a sample-barcoded 5' primer, a second PCR was run for about 6 to 12 cycles. TCRdb re-called the 5' RACE reads through MiXCR, storing one row per CDR3 protein. The table records more than 800,000 distinct CDR3 sequences, 25% to 30% of them present only once. The sample consisted of blood. The origin of the receptors is an elderly woman in good health.

The chain carries TRBV7-6 and TRBJ2-3; 11 positions agree with TRBD2. CDR1 and CDR2 from the germline V gene are SGHVS and FNYEAQ. This CDR3 is 15 amino acids long. The ends lost 8 bases at V and 1 base at J; junction bases unmatched: 5. CDR3 region: CASASGGSRTDTQYF. In DNA form, the CDR3 reads TGTGCCAGCGCTAGCGGGGGGAGTCGCACAGATACGCAGTATTTT.

A few counts support this clonotype. The V call is TRBV27, the J call TRBJ1-1; 9 nucleotides line up with TRBD1. The CDR3 loop spans 13 amino acids. Germline loops: CDR1 MNHEY, CDR2 SMNVEV (reference sequence). J lost 5 bases, V lost 8 bases, and 6 bases had no gene match. CDR3 residues: CASGTGIKTEAFF. DNA for the CDR3: TGTGCCAGCGGGACAGGGATAAAGACTGAAGCTTTCTTT.

On this clonotype: Mismatch with germline at one junction end may stem from a read error. The chain is built from TRBV7-2 and TRBJ1-2, with D unresolved. This CDR3 comprises 12 residues. The V gene's germline CDR1 is SGHTA and CDR2 FQGNSA. The CDR3, as DNA: TGTGCCGGCAGCCCAGCCGCCGGCGGCTACACCTTC. Encoded protein: CAGSPAAGGYTF.

This clonotype was recorded a few times. The V and J genes are TRBV6-2 or TRBV6-3 and TRBJ1-6; no reliable D call. The V gene lost 2 bases and the J gene lost 15 bases, with 11 bases spanning the gap. CDR1 and CDR2 from the germline V gene are MNHEY and SVGEGT. The CDR3 length is 12 residues. In DNA form, the CDR3 reads TGTGCCAGCAGTTACCCCGTTGTTGACCTCCACTTT. This gives the protein CASSYPVVDLHF.

This clonotype was recorded many times. The V and J genes are TRBV9 and TRBJ2-1, with unresolved D. Germline CDR1 reads SGDLS; CDR2 reads YYNGEE. This CDR3 spans 14 amino acids. Trimming removed 4 bases from V and 2 bases from J, with 10 bases in between. CDR3 in DNA: TGTGCCAGCAGCATTAGCTACACCTACAATGAGCAGTTCTTC. Amino acids: CASSISYTYNEQFF.

The chain combines TRBV6-2 or TRBV6-3 with TRBJ2-3; TRBD2 matches 7 bases. This CDR3 has 17 amino acids. With V trimmed by 8 bases and J by 4 bases, 18 bases remained unmatched. Germline values: CDR1 MNHEY, CDR2 SVGEGT. The CDR3 sequence: CASQQHGRGVTPDTQYF. DNA of the CDR3: TGTGCCAGCCAGCAGCATGGTCGGGGGGTCACACCAGATACGCAGTATTTT.

On this clonotype itself: A read error may be the cause here, since a much bigger clone is one base away. The genes are TRBV4-2 and TRBJ2-3, with 9 bases aligning to TRBD1. The CDR3 consists of 17 residues. Per germline, CDR1 LGHNA and CDR2 YNFKEQ. CDR3 protein: CASSSPTPGQGGNTQDF. The CDR3 bases are TGTGCCAGCAGCTCACCCACTCCGGGACAGGGAGGCAATACGCAGGATTTT.

V gene TRBV7-2 combines with J gene TRBJ2-3; D unclear. The CDR3 loop spans 14 amino acids. Germline V gives CDR1 SGHTA, CDR2 FQGNSA. V was trimmed by 3 bases and J by 2 bases, leaving 9 bases between them. The CDR3 coding sequence is TGTGCCAGCAGCTTGCGGCAGCCCACAGATACGCAGTATTTT. This translates into CASSLRQPTDTQYF.

The gene calls are TRBV2 and TRBJ1-2; a possible D gene is TRBD1 (5 bases). This CDR3 has 15 residues. Per germline, CDR1 SNHLY and CDR2 FYNNEI. V was pared by 5 bases and J by 3 bases, with 16 bases between. Here the CDR3 reads CASSILGQGYYGYTF. The CDR3 DNA reads TGTGCCAGCAGTATTCTAGGCCAGGGATACTATGGCTACACCTTC.

This sequence joins TRBV11-1 and TRBJ2-1; D gene ambiguous. Germline values: CDR1 SGHAT, CDR2 FQDESV (reference sequence). This CDR3 has 15 amino acids. Trimming shortened V by 4 bases and J by 0 bases, and 10 bases separated the two germline ends. CDR3 sequence: CASSWSWVSYNEQFF. The DNA of the CDR3 is TGTGCCAGCAGCTGGTCTTGGGTCTCCTACAATGAGCAGTTCTTC.

This clonotype was seen repeatedly, ten times or more. The chain uses TRBV20-1 and TRBJ2-1; D not certain. The CDR3 runs to 15 residues. V was trimmed by 6 bases and J by 2 bases, leaving 17 bases between them. In germline, CDR1 is DFQATT, CDR2 SNEGSKA (reference sequence). As DNA, the CDR3 is TGCAGTGCGTCGGTGCCGCTCGCCCCCTACAATGAGCAGTTCTTC. It codes for CSASVPLAPYNEQFF.

This clonotype came up many times. The chain joins TRBV5-6 to TRBJ1-4, with TRBD1 matching over 8 bases. The CDR3 extends over 15 amino acids. V was clipped by 0 bases and J by 8 bases; unmatched bases: 6. Germline V gene data show CDR1 as SGHDT and CDR2 as YYEEEE. The CDR3 DNA follows: TGTGCCAGCAGCTTGGCCCGACAGGGGAAAGAAAAACTGTTTTTT. Protein product: CASSLARQGKEKLFF.

This clonotype is a singleton in its sample. Because the CDR3 is missing its conserved closing phenylalanine or tryptophan, this is likely a read error. The DNA is omitted, as the CDR3 cannot be located on it reliably, and the CDR3 follows TCRdb's listing. CDR3 sequence: CSAAGGGSGYTFGS. The genes are TRBV20-1 and TRBJ2-1; the D call in the table, TRBD2, was not verified against the DNA. The CDR3 sequence runs 14 residues, both termini included. Germline V gives CDR1 DFQATT, CDR2 SNEGSKA (reference sequence).

This rearrangement joins TRBV21-1 to TRBJ2-7. TRBV21-1 is described as a pseudogene. This CDR3 is 12 amino acids long. The CDR3 region is CASSNSNYERYF. In DNA, the CDR3 is TGTGCCAGCAGCAATTCGAACTACGAGCGGTACTTC.

About this clonotype itself: With a much larger clone just one base away, this may be a read error. The rearrangement links TRBV20-1 to TRBJ2-4; D possibly corresponds to TRBD2 (6 bases). The CDR3 is 12 amino acids. The V end lost 7 bases, the J end lost 13 bases, and 20 bases lay between the germline ends. Germline CDR1 reads DFQATT; CDR2 reads SNEGSKA (reference sequence). The CDR3 spells CSVTGVYNEQYF. The CDR3, as DNA: TGCAGTGTCACGGGAGTCTACAATGAGCAGTACTTC.

Many counts were recorded for this clonotype. The chain combines TRBV2 with TRBJ2-1; D remains ambiguous. V lost 5 bases to trimming and J lost 2 bases, with 10 bases between them. The CDR3 is 14 amino acids. CDR1 and CDR2 from the germline V gene are SNHLY and FYNNEI. In DNA, the CDR3 is TGTGCCAGCAGTCACCCCACGGCCTACAATGAGCAGTTCTTC. Residues: CASSHPTAYNEQFF.

This clonotype was seen more than once but under ten times. This chain connects TRBV6-1 to TRBJ1-5; TRBD1 aligns across 7 bases. The trim removed 6 bases at V and 5 bases at J, leaving 10 bases unmatched. The CDR3 is 15 residues long. Germline CDR1 and CDR2: MNHNS and SASEGT. Written as DNA, the CDR3 is TGTGCCAGCAGACCCGGGACAGAGACTTATCAGCCCCAGCATTTT. This sequence encodes CASRPGTETYQPQHF.

The chain employs TRBV6-6 and TRBJ2-2; D is ambiguous. Trimming shortened V by 2 bases and J by 0 bases, and 7 bases separated the two germline ends. CDR1 is MNHNY and CDR2 is SVGAGI in the germline V gene (reference sequence). The CDR3 covers 15 residues. CDR3 in amino acids: CASSYRTPNTGELFF. CDR3 in DNA: TGTGCCAGCAGTTACAGGACCCCGAACACCGGGGAGCTGTTTTTT.

This clonotype was recorded only once. With a much larger clone just one base away, this may be a read error. The J gene is TRBJ2-1, the V gene TRBV7-8, with no clear D. The DNA end lines up better with TRBJ2-7; the J call may be wrong. This CDR3 spans 15 amino acids. In germline, CDR1 is SGHVS, CDR2 FQNEAQ. CDR3 sequence reads: CASSWTRVQYNEQYF. The CDR3 coding sequence is TGTGCCAGCAGCTGGACCCGGGTCCAATACAATGAGCAGTACTTC.

Comment on this clonotype: This may be a read error: a much more frequent sequence differs by one nucleotide. The V and J genes are TRBV27 and TRBJ2-7; TRBD2 matches at 8 bases. Per germline, CDR1 MNHEY and CDR2 SMNVEV (reference sequence). J gave up 6 bases and V 6 bases, and 10 bases lay outside the gene matches. The CDR3 runs to 14 residues. The CDR3 nucleotides are TGTGCCAGCAGGACTACTAGCGGTACCTGCGAGCAGTACTTC. This sequence encodes CASRTTSGTCEQYF.

The sample holds many counts of this clonotype. The rearrangement uses TRBV30 and TRBJ2-7; the D gene is possibly TRBD1 (6 bases). CDR1 and CDR2 from the germline V gene are GTSNPN and SVGIG (reference sequence). The CDR3 covers 17 residues. V was pared by 5 bases and J by 5 bases, with 28 bases between. CDR3 nucleotides: TGTGCCTGGGAACCAGGACAGTTCCTTCCCCTCAGGGACGAGCAGTACTTC. Translation gives CAWEPGQFLPLRDEQYF.

This clonotype was found many times. One end of the junction does not line up with germline, which may come from a read error. V gene TRBV4-1 combines with J gene TRBJ2-1; D perhaps matches TRBD1 (6 bases). Germline V gene lookup returns CDR1 MGHRA and CDR2 YSYEKL. CDR3 length equals 16 residues. The CDR3 region has the DNA TGCGCCAGCAGACAAGATCGTACAGGGAGTCACAATGAGCAGTTCTTC. It is translated as CASRQDRTGSHNEQFF.

The chain uses TRBV6-2 or TRBV6-3 and TRBJ2-5; no clear D. Trimming pared 1 base from V and 6 bases from J, leaving 12 bases between. In germline, CDR1 is MNHEY, CDR2 SVGEGT. The CDR3 length is 14 residues. DNA of the CDR3: TGTGCCAGCAGTTACTTGGGTGGGTCTCAGACCCAGTACTTC. It yields the protein CASSYLGGSQTQYF.

This chain connects TRBV20-1 to TRBJ1-2; no definite D call. Trimming took 0 bases from V and 6 from J, leaving 14 bases between them. There are 14 residues in the CDR3. Per the germline V gene, CDR1 is DFQATT and CDR2 is SNEGSKA (reference sequence). CDR3 in DNA: TGCAGTGCTAGAGATCTCCCGAAGAGTGATGGCTACACCTTC. Protein: CSARDLPKSDGYTF.

This clonotype was counted many times. The gene calls are TRBV7-9 and TRBJ2-1, with 15 bases aligning to TRBD2. The CDR3 runs to 19 residues. V lost 5 bases and J lost 4; bases outside the gene matches: 12. The germline V gene encodes CDR1 SEHNR and CDR2 FQNEAQ (reference sequence). The CDR3 DNA reads as TGTGCCAGCAGCCACCGGACTAGCGGGGGGGCGGGTCGGTACAATGAGCAGTTCTTC. It yields the protein CASSHRTSGGAGRYNEQFF.

CDR3 region: CASSDRQSFQAETQYF. CDR3 nucleotide sequence: TGTGCCAGCAGTGACCGACAGAGCTTCCAAGCGGAGACCCAGTACTTC. V is TRBV2 and J is TRBJ2-5, with a possible D match to TRBD1 (5 bases). V lost 3 bases, J lost 5 bases, and 19 bases lay in between. Looked up from germline, CDR1 is SNHLY and CDR2 is FYNNEI. This CDR3 is built from 16 residues.

The sample holds many counts of this clonotype. The V gene is TRBV27, the J gene TRBJ2-7, with D possibly TRBD1 on 5 matching bases. Between the trimmed V and J ends, which lost 2 bases and 5 bases, there was a span of 16 bases. The CDR3 runs to 15 residues. Germline V gene data show CDR1 as MNHEY and CDR2 as SMNVEV (reference sequence). The CDR3 reads CASSLPTSGFDEQYF. The CDR3 coding sequence is TGTGCCAGCAGTTTACCGACTTCAGGGTTCGACGAGCAGTACTTC.

This clonotype has a count of ten or more. The chain uses TRBV15 and TRBJ2-7; perhaps TRBD1 as D (6 bases). The CDR3 covers 14 residues. Germline V gives CDR1 LNHNV, CDR2 YYDKDF (reference sequence). With 3 bases removed from V and 0 bases from J, the gap between germline ends came to 9 bases. CDR3 sequence: CATSSNRDSYEQYF. CDR3 nucleotides: TGTGCCACCAGCAGTAACAGGGACTCCTACGAGCAGTACTTC. Full variable domain (outside the CDR3, taken from reference TRBV15 and TRBJ2-7): DAMVIQNPRYQVTQFGKPVTLSCSQTLNHNVMYWYQQKSSQAPKLLFHYYDKDFNNEADTPDNFQSRRPNTSFCFLDIRSPGLGDTAMYLCATSSNRDSYEQYFGPGTRLTVT.

This clonotype was observed a handful of times. A much larger clone lies a single base off, so this may be a read error. V usage is TRBV12-3 or TRBV12-4 and J usage is TRBJ2-5; D might be TRBD2 (5 bases). The CDR3 is made up of 15 amino acids. Trimming shortened V by 5 bases and J by 11 bases, and 24 bases separated the two germline ends. DNA for the CDR3: TGTGCCAGCAGTCCGGGATCCATCATAACCGGGGAGCAGTACTTC. The encoded protein is CASSPGSIITGEQYF.

This clonotype was counted at least ten times. The chain uses TRBV20-1 and TRBJ2-3; D unclear. Trimming took 6 bases from V and 4 from J, leaving 17 bases between them. The CDR3 is 14 amino acids. Germline CDR1 is DFQATT and CDR2 is SNEGSKA (reference sequence). The DNA for the CDR3 is TGCAGTGCACCCCGCGCTATCGGAGCAGATACGCAGTATTTT. Its translation: CSAPRAIGADTQYF.